The 20 T cell receptor beta chains below come from one sample, sequenced in a study of shared clonotypes between healthy human individuals. Profiled with immunoSEQ multiplex PCR; TCRdb holds only in-frame clones, not every one. Here the sample spans 450,000 to 500,000 clones, around 73% being singletons. Sequencing input: PBMCs. All receptors come from a woman aged 40 to 50 in good health. Some clones in this sample may be carry-over from other donors' samples.

This clone was counted once. This chain connects TRBV7-3 to TRBJ2-5, with a tentative D call TRBD2 (5 bases). V shed 5 bases and J shed 2 bases, with 21 bases lying between them. In germline, CDR1 is SGHTA, CDR2 FQGTGA. The CDR3 spans 17 residues. In DNA, the CDR3 is TGTGCCAGCAGCCCAGGCCCCCCGGCCGAGGGTCAAGAGACCCAGTACTTC. Translating it yields CASSPGPPAEGQETQYF.

This clone was observed once. The chain is built from TRBV28 and TRBJ2-1, with 12 bases fitting TRBD2. This CDR3 has 14 amino acids. Germline V gene sequence: CDR1 MDHEN, CDR2 SYDVKM. After removal of 11 bases from V and 5 bases from J, the junction contained 7 bases not matched to a gene. CDR3 DNA: TGTGCCGTAACCGGGACTAGCGGGCACAATGAGCAGTTCTTC. This encodes CAVTGTSGHNEQFF.

This chain links TRBV30 with TRBJ1-5; D is undetermined. Trimming cost V 0 bases and J 7 bases, with 13 bases left between them. The CDR3 sequence is 14 residues long. Germline CDR1 GTSNPN, CDR2 SVGIG (reference sequence). This CDR3 reads CAWSVVHQGQPQHF. In DNA, the CDR3 is TGTGCCTGGAGTGTAGTCCACCAAGGGCAGCCCCAGCATTTT.

The V call is TRBV9, the J call TRBJ2-2; D call uncertain. The CDR3 consists of 16 residues. The germline gives CDR1 SGDLS, CDR2 YYNGEE. V gave up 0 bases and J gave up 1 base, with 10 bases separating them. The CDR3 DNA reads as TGTGCCAGCAGCGTAGGGGTTAGCCAGAACACCGGGGAGCTGTTTTTT. It specifies CASSVGVSQNTGELFF.

The chain is built from TRBV12-5 and TRBJ2-3, with unresolved D. The CDR3 extends over 13 amino acids. Trimming removed 7 bases from V and 6 bases from J, with 14 bases in between. CDR1 LGHNT and CDR2 FRNRAP come from the germline V gene. CDR3 sequence: CASAFPVSDTQYF. CDR3 DNA: TGTGCTAGTGCCTTCCCCGTGTCGGATACGCAGTATTTT.

V usage is TRBV2 and J usage is TRBJ1-3, with D unclear. V lost 7 bases and J lost 7, with 17 bases in between. The CDR3 runs to 14 residues. Germline V lookup: CDR1 SNHLY, CDR2 FYNNEI. CDR3 residues: CASTLITNGNTIYF. For the CDR3, the DNA is TGTGCCAGCACTCTCATAACGAATGGGAACACCATATATTTT. Variable domain in full (rest from reference TRBV2 and TRBJ1-3): EPEVTQTPSHQVTQMGQEVILRCVPISNHLYFYWYRQILGQKVEFLVSFYNNEISEKSEIFDDQFSVERPDGSNFTLKIRSTKLEDSAMYFCASTLITNGNTIYFGEGSWLTVV.

This clone showed up just a few times. V gene TRBV6-5 combines with J gene TRBJ2-7; D assignment may be TRBD1 or TRBD2 (5 bases each). Germline loops: CDR1 MNHEY, CDR2 SVGAGI. This CDR3 comprises 13 residues. The germline V and J ends were trimmed by 1 base and 5 bases, with 9 bases remaining between them. The CDR3 loop reads CASSYWDGNEQYF. CDR3 sequence (DNA): TGTGCCAGCAGTTACTGGGACGGCAACGAGCAGTACTTC.

The J gene is TRBJ1-2, the V gene TRBV28, with 11 bases lining up with TRBD1. V shed 4 bases, J shed 6 bases, and the junction held 4 bases outside the gene matches. From germline, CDR1 is MDHEN and CDR2 SYDVKM. The length of the CDR3 is 14 residues. In DNA, the CDR3 is TGTGCCAGCAGTTCAGGGGGACAGGGGGATGGCTACACCTTC. Protein sequence: CASSSGGQGDGYTF.

The rearrangement joins TRBV5-1 to TRBJ2-7, with 12 bases that match TRBD2. Germline CDR1 and CDR2: SGHRS and YFSETQ. V shed 4 bases, J shed 5 bases, and the junction held 10 bases outside the gene matches. The CDR3 is 16 amino acids. CDR3 nucleotide sequence: TGCGCCAGCAGCGTGCGACTAGCGGGAGTGTCCGACGAGCAGTACTTC. It codes for CASSVRLAGVSDEQYF.

This sequence joins TRBV19 and TRBJ1-3; D gene ambiguous. V shed 5 bases and J shed 0 bases, with 14 bases lying between them. The length of the CDR3 is 16 residues. From germline, CDR1 is LNHDA and CDR2 SQIVND (reference sequence). The CDR3 loop is CASSSQTASSGNTIYF. DNA for the CDR3: TGTGCCAGTAGTTCGCAGACCGCCAGCTCTGGAAACACCATATATTTT.

This clone was counted at least ten times. This chain's CDR3 is CASSQDPGEGYNEQFF. For the CDR3, the DNA is TGTGCCAGCAGCCAAGATCCGGGAGAAGGGTACAATGAGCAGTTCTTC. The J gene is TRBJ2-1, the V gene TRBV4-2; weak D call: TRBD2 (6 bases). V was cut by 0 bases and J by 4 bases, with 13 bases left in between. CDR1 and CDR2 from the germline V gene are LGHNA and YNFKEQ. This CDR3 region has 16 residues.

This clone was counted only a few times. The gene calls are TRBV2 and TRBJ2-1; D may be TRBD2 (6 bases). With 6 bases removed from V and 5 bases from J, the gap between germline ends came to 20 bases. The CDR3 covers 16 residues. Germline CDR1 is SNHLY and CDR2 is FYNNEI. The CDR3 is CASRGMGLALDNEQFF. CDR3 in DNA: TGTGCCAGCAGGGGGATGGGACTGGCGTTGGACAATGAGCAGTTCTTC.

The chain employs TRBV15 and TRBJ2-3; D is unresolved. The CDR3 totals 13 residues. Trimming shortened V by 6 bases and J by 6 bases, and 13 bases separated the two germline ends. Germline CDR1 and CDR2: LNHNV and YYDKDF (reference sequence). The CDR3 DNA sequence: TGTGCCACCAGTCCCGGTCGCAGGGATACGCAGTATTTT. Its translation is CATSPGRRDTQYF.

V is TRBV2 and J is TRBJ2-7, with a weak D call TRBD2 (6 bases). Trimming removed 7 bases from V and 6 bases from J, with 13 bases in between. Germline loops: CDR1 SNHLY, CDR2 FYNNEI. The CDR3 is 12 residues long. The CDR3 sequence: CASKLGLSEQYF. In DNA form, the CDR3 reads TGTGCCAGCAAACTCGGACTAAGCGAGCAGTACTTC. Full variable domain (missing parts from reference TRBV2 and TRBJ2-7): EPEVTQTPSHQVTQMGQEVILRCVPISNHLYFYWYRQILGQKVEFLVSFYNNEISEKSEIFDDQFSVERPDGSNFTLKIRSTKLEDSAMYFCASKLGLSEQYFGPGTRLTVT.

The chain couples TRBV10-3 to TRBJ1-1, with a weak D call TRBD1 (5 bases). Germline CDR1 ENHRY, CDR2 SYGVKD. This CDR3 contains 11 residues. Trimming left V 3 bases short and J 13 bases short, with 12 bases between. CDR3 bases: TGTGCCATCAGTGACGGGCAGGGTGGTTTCTTT. Amino acids: CAISDGQGGFF.

The J gene is TRBJ2-5, the V gene TRBV18; D remains ambiguous. V was shortened by 1 base and J by 0 bases, with 9 bases between the two germline ends. CDR1 and CDR2 from the germline V gene are KGHSH and LQKENI. This CDR3 is built from 15 residues. This CDR3 is CASSPRVADQETQYF. The CDR3 DNA is TGTGCCAGCTCACCACGGGTGGCAGACCAAGAGACCCAGTACTTC.

This sequence joins TRBV7-3 and TRBJ2-3; 8 nucleotides line up with TRBD2. Germline trimming cut 1 base from V and 2 bases from J; bases unmatched to any gene: 2. This CDR3 spans 15 amino acids. The V gene's germline CDR1 is SGHTA and CDR2 FQGTGA. The CDR3 region is CASSLSGLATDTQYF. CDR3 in DNA: TGTGCCAGCAGCTTAAGTGGACTAGCCACAGATACGCAGTATTTT. Together with reference TRBV7-3 and TRBJ2-3, the CDR3 gives the full variable domain: GAGVSQTPSNKVTEKGKYVELRCDPISGHTALYWYRQSLGQGPEFLIYFQGTGAADDSGLPNDRFFAVRPEGSVSTLKIQRTERGDSAVYLCASSLSGLATDTQYFGPGTRLTVL.

This chain uses TRBV4-1 with TRBJ2-7, with 7 positions matching TRBD1. The CDR3 extends over 15 amino acids. Germline V gives CDR1 MGHRA, CDR2 YSYEKL. The J segment lost 1 base and the V segment lost 1 base, leaving 4 bases of the junction unmatched. This CDR3 is CASSQAGTASYEQYF. The CDR3 region has the DNA TGCGCCAGCAGCCAAGCCGGGACAGCTTCCTACGAGCAGTACTTC.

The chain carries TRBV4-1 and TRBJ2-1; 11 bases line up with TRBD2. This CDR3 has 17 residues. The J segment lost 3 bases and the V segment lost 1 base, leaving 5 bases of the junction unmatched. Germline assignment: CDR1 MGHRA and CDR2 YSYEKL. In DNA, the CDR3 is TGCGCCAGCAGCCAAGGGGCTAGCGGGAGGTTCTACAATGAGCAGTTCTTC. It yields the protein CASSQGASGRFYNEQFF.

This sequence joins TRBV5-4 and TRBJ1-6, with D possibly TRBD1 on 6 matching bases. CDR3 length: 15 amino acids. CDR1 is SGHNT, CDR2 YYREEE, per germline (reference sequence). The V end lost 4 bases, the J end lost 4 bases, and 12 bases lay between the germline ends. CDR3 sequence reads: CASSAGQTYNSPLHF. CDR3 in DNA: TGTGCCAGCAGCGCCGGACAGACTTATAATTCACCCCTCCACTTT. Variable domain in full (rest from reference TRBV5-4 and TRBJ1-6): ETGVTQSPTHLIKTRGQQVTLRCSSQSGHNTVSWYQQALGQGPQFIFQYYREEENGRGNFPPRFSGLQFPNYSSELNVNALELDDSALYLCASSAGQTYNSPLHFGNGTRLTVT.